This T cell receptor beta chain appears in the sequencing data of a study of T cell responses to AZD1222 COVID-19 vaccine. The germline V gene encodes CDR1 LNHDA and CDR2 SQIVND (reference sequence). V lost 4 bases, J lost 3 bases, and 5 bases stayed unmatched. The CDR3 sequence is 14 residues long. Only in-frame clones appear in the TCRdb table, and some are missing; sequencing was by immunoSEQ multiplex PCR. Of over 95,000 clones in the sample, roughly 90% were seen once. Here the sequenced sample was peripheral blood, taken on day 0 of AZD1222 vaccination. The gene calls are TRBV19 and TRBJ1-1; 7 nucleotides align to TRBD1. This clonotype originated in an adult in good health. The CDR3 loop is CASSNRQGDTEAFF. Written as DNA, the CDR3 is TGTGCCAGTAGTAACCGACAGGGCGACACTGAAGCTTTCTTT.